This T cell receptor (beta chain) was observed in a study of T cell responses to AZD1222 COVID-19 vaccine. In the case of this clone: The antigen is unknown.

Clones were read by immunoSEQ multiplex PCR, and TCRdb kept only the in-frame ones, dropping some. The table lists 80,000 to 100,000 clones, roughly nine tenths of them singletons. The V gene's germline CDR1 is SGHNT and CDR2 YYREEE (reference sequence). The CDR3 sequence is 17 residues long. V dropped 0 bases and J dropped 3; count of bases not matched to a gene: 9. Pooled in the analysis were second doses at about 4 or about 12 weeks. Study results and caveats: Rises in breadth and depth of Spike-specific TCRs came after two AZD1222 doses.

This clonotype was sampled from an adult who received the AZD1222 COVID-19 vaccine. The sample consisted of peripheral blood, taken 28 days after the second AZD1222 dose. This rearrangement joins TRBV5-4 to TRBJ2-3; 8 bases are shared with TRBD2. CDR3 amino acids: CASSLARGGAGTDTQYF. CDR3 DNA sequence: TGTGCCAGCAGCTTGGCCCGGGGGGGCGCAGGGACAGATACGCAGTATTTT.